These T cell receptor beta chains were read from a single sample in a study of CD8 T cells in Susac syndrome. MiXCR, run by TCRdb on the immunoSEQ multiplex PCR reads, gives a single entry per CDR3 protein. This table holds 300,000 to 350,000 distinct CDR3 sequences, 92% found once. Sample: CD4+ T cells from PBMCs. Every receptor here comes from a human donor with multiple sclerosis. The CDR3 runs from the conserved cysteine through the conserved F or W. Each record gives: J gene, clone size, V gene, CDR3 protein. Size is omitted from some rows. Given values are once, few, many or a class for expanded clones.

TRBJ1-6 NA TRBV12-3/TRBV12-4 CASSPSHGDNSPLHF
TRBJ2-1 NA TRBV29-1 CSVERRVDEQFF
TRBJ1-2 NA TRBV7-2 CASSIRTGPLGYTF
TRBJ1-6 NA TRBV12-3/TRBV12-4 CASSVGAVHNSPLHF
TRBJ2-1 NA TRBV24-1 CATSDSKPGLGTYNEQFF
TRBJ1-1 NA TRBV3-1 CASSRSGSRGNTEAFF
TRBJ2-1 NA TRBV25-1 CASSELGTTFNEQFF
TRBJ2-1 NA TRBV5-1 CASSLGNEQFF
TRBJ2-7 NA TRBV12-3/TRBV12-4 CASTSDRVYEQYF
TRBJ1-2 NA TRBV5-6 CASSLERRLYGYTF
TRBJ2-1 NA TRBV9 CASSVEAGKGNEQFF
TRBJ2-2 NA TRBV4-3 CASSQNPQGANTGELFF
TRBJ1-3 NA TRBV9 CASSADRSGNTIYF
TRBJ2-4 NA TRBV19 CASSSTGAAKNIQYF
TRBJ2-1 NA TRBV29-1 CSVTAGLTPYGAAYNEQFF
TRBJ2-2 NA TRBV2 CASIVIASTGELFF
TRBJ2-5 few TRBV19 CASSTRDRGRGGETQYF
TRBJ1-1 NA TRBV5-1 CASSLGRGLRMNTEAFF